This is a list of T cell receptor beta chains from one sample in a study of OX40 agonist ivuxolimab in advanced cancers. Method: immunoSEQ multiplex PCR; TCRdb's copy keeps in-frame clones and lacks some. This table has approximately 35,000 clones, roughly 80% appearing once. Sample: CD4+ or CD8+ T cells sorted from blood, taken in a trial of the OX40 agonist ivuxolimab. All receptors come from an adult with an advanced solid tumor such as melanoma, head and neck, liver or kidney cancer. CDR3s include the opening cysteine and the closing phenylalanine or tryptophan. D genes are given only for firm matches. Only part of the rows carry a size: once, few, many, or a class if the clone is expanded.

CDR3 protein: CASSLALAGGRETQYF
CDR3 DNA: TGTGCCAGCAGCTTGGCTCTAGCGGGGGGGCGAGAGACCCAGTACTTC
D gene: TRBD2
V gene: TRBV5-5
J gene: TRBJ2-5
clone size: -

CDR3 protein: CASKSLGELFF
CDR3 DNA: TGTGCCAGCAAAAGCCTCGGGGAGCTGTTTTTT
D gene: -
V gene: TRBV6-5
J gene: TRBJ2-2
clone size: -

CDR3 protein: CASSLIQANQPQHF
CDR3 DNA: TGTGCCAGCAGCTTGATCCAGGCCAATCAGCCCCAGCATTTT
D gene: -
V gene: TRBV5-5
J gene: TRBJ1-5
clone size: -

CDR3 protein: CASSLGLPDTQYF
CDR3 DNA: TGTGCCAGCAGCCTGGGACTTCCAGATACGCAGTATTTT
D gene: -
V gene: TRBV7-2
J gene: TRBJ2-3
clone size: -

CDR3 protein: CASTLSRGAEKLFF
CDR3 DNA: TGTGCCAGTACCCTGTCCAGGGGCGCGGAAAAACTGTTTTTT
D gene: -
V gene: TRBV19
J gene: TRBJ1-4
clone size: few

CDR3 protein: CATSGGSLGIEETQYF
CDR3 DNA: TGTGCCACCAGCGGGGGATCCTTGGGAATAGAAGAGACCCAGTACTTC
D gene: -
V gene: TRBV15
J gene: TRBJ2-5
clone size: -

CDR3 protein: CASSWDTNMNTEAFF
CDR3 DNA: TGTGCCAGCAGCTGGGACACTAATATGAACACTGAAGCTTTCTTT
D gene: -
V gene: TRBV7-2
J gene: TRBJ1-1
clone size: -

CDR3 protein: CASSRTPRTGGFQPQHF
CDR3 DNA: TGTGCCAGCAGCCGTACTCCCAGGACAGGGGGATTTCAGCCCCAGCATTTT
D gene: TRBD1
V gene: TRBV7-2
J gene: TRBJ1-5
clone size: -

CDR3 protein: CSVEKRLGTEAFF
CDR3 DNA: TGCAGCGTTGAAAAAAGGTTGGGCACTGAAGCTTTCTTT
D gene: -
V gene: TRBV29-1
J gene: TRBJ1-1
clone size: -

CDR3 protein: CASSPPTNEKAFF
CDR3 DNA: TGTGCCAGCTCACCACCGACAAATGAAAAAGCTTTCTTT
D gene: -
V gene: TRBV18
J gene: TRBJ1-1
clone size: few

CDR3 protein: CASSGGDYSNQPQHF
CDR3 DNA: TGTGCCAGCAGTGGGGGGGACTATAGCAATCAGCCCCAGCATTTT
D gene: -
V gene: TRBV27
J gene: TRBJ1-5
clone size: -

CDR3 protein: CSVRGTNTGELFF
CDR3 DNA: TGCAGCGTTAGGGGGACGAACACCGGGGAGCTGTTTTTT
D gene: -
V gene: TRBV29-1
J gene: TRBJ2-2
clone size: -

CDR3 protein: CASSLRTDNSPLHF
CDR3 DNA: TGTGCCAGCAGCTTACGGACAGATAATTCACCCCTCCACTTT
D gene: -
V gene: TRBV7-8
J gene: TRBJ1-6
clone size: -

CDR3 protein: CASSLENEQYF
CDR3 DNA: TGTGCCAGCAGCTTAGAGAACGAGCAGTACTTC
D gene: -
V gene: TRBV7-2
J gene: TRBJ2-7
clone size: -

CDR3 protein: CASSQGPETGRPYSNQPQHF
CDR3 DNA: TGTGCCAGCAGCCAAGGCCCTGAGACAGGGCGCCCATATAGCAATCAGCCCCAGCATTTT
D gene: TRBD1
V gene: TRBV4-2
J gene: TRBJ1-5
clone size: -

CDR3 protein: CASSAQREGRDYGYTF
CDR3 DNA: TGTGCCAGCAGCGCCCAACGGGAGGGTCGTGACTATGGCTACACCTTC
D gene: -
V gene: TRBV6-4
J gene: TRBJ1-2
clone size: once

CDR3 protein: CSVEERGSEAFF
CDR3 DNA: TGCAGCGTTGAAGAACGCGGTTCGGAAGCTTTCTTT
D gene: -
V gene: TRBV29-1
J gene: TRBJ1-1
clone size: few

CDR3 protein: CASSLGSRASTNEKLFF
CDR3 DNA: TGCGCCAGCAGCTTGGGTTCGAGAGCTTCAACTAATGAAAAACTGTTTTTT
D gene: -
V gene: TRBV5-1
J gene: TRBJ1-4
clone size: few

CDR3 protein: CASSHLLHTQYF
CDR3 DNA: TGTGCCAGCAGCCACCTTTTGCATACGCAGTATTTT
D gene: -
V gene: TRBV11-2
J gene: TRBJ2-3
clone size: -

CDR3 protein: CASSESQQETQYF
CDR3 DNA: TGCGCCAGCAGTGAGTCTCAGCAAGAGACCCAGTACTTC
D gene: -
V gene: TRBV10-2
J gene: TRBJ2-5
clone size: -

CDR3 protein: CASSFGLTSGNTIYF
CDR3 DNA: TGTGCCAGCAGTTTTGGGCTCACCTCTGGAAACACCATATATTTT
D gene: -
V gene: TRBV28
J gene: TRBJ1-3
clone size: few

CDR3 protein: CASSIEQSYEQYF
CDR3 DNA: TGTGCCAGTAGTATAGAACAGTCCTACGAGCAGTACTTC
D gene: -
V gene: TRBV19
J gene: TRBJ2-7
clone size: -

CDR3 protein: CSVNDRAAGELFF
CDR3 DNA: TGCAGCGTTAATGACAGGGCTGCCGGGGAGCTGTTTTTT
D gene: TRBD1
V gene: TRBV29-1
J gene: TRBJ2-2
clone size: few

CDR3 protein: CASSLEGKAANYGYTF
CDR3 DNA: TGTGCCAGCAGCTTAGAGGGCAAGGCGGCTAACTATGGCTACACCTTC
D gene: -
V gene: TRBV7-9
J gene: TRBJ1-2
clone size: -

CDR3 protein: CAWSVVLGYIYGYTF
CDR3 DNA: TGTGCCTGGAGTGTTGTGTTAGGGTATATCTATGGCTACACCTTC
D gene: -
V gene: TRBV30
J gene: TRBJ1-2
clone size: -

CDR3 protein: CAWAGRTEAFF
CDR3 DNA: TGTGCCTGGGCAGGGCGGACTGAAGCTTTCTTT
D gene: -
V gene: TRBV30
J gene: TRBJ1-1
clone size: few

CDR3 protein: CATSRLQGVDYEQYF
CDR3 DNA: TGTGCCACCAGCAGGTTACAGGGGGTGGACTACGAGCAGTACTTC
D gene: TRBD1
V gene: TRBV15
J gene: TRBJ2-7
clone size: once

CDR3 protein: CASSRAVTSGGADTQYF
CDR3 DNA: TGTGCCAGCAGCCGCGCCGTTACTAGCGGGGGTGCAGATACGCAGTATTTT
D gene: TRBD2
V gene: TRBV11-3
J gene: TRBJ2-3
clone size: -

CDR3 protein: CASSLASIMNTEAFF
CDR3 DNA: TGTGCCAGCAGCTTAGCGTCCATAATGAACACTGAAGCTTTCTTT
D gene: -
V gene: TRBV7-9
J gene: TRBJ1-1
clone size: -

CDR3 protein: CASSYQPAPNSPLHF
CDR3 DNA: TGTGCCAGCAGTTATCAGCCAGCTCCGAATTCACCCCTCCACTTT
D gene: -
V gene: TRBV6-5
J gene: TRBJ1-6
clone size: once

CDR3 protein: CASGPISGAGHGYTF
CDR3 DNA: TGTGCCAGCGGACCGATTTCAGGGGCGGGCCATGGCTACACCTTC
D gene: -
V gene: TRBV6-5
J gene: TRBJ1-2
clone size: -

CDR3 protein: CASSPSVTSSYNEQFF
CDR3 DNA: TGTGCCAGCTCACCGTCTGTGACAAGCTCCTACAATGAGCAGTTCTTC
D gene: -
V gene: TRBV18
J gene: TRBJ2-1
clone size: -

CDR3 protein: CASTTGRSYEQYF
CDR3 DNA: TGTGCCTCAACGACAGGGCGAAGCTACGAGCAGTACTTC
D gene: TRBD1
V gene: TRBV30
J gene: TRBJ2-7
clone size: -

CDR3 protein: CASSGAHEQFF
CDR3 DNA: TGCGCCAGCAGCGGGGCCCATGAGCAGTTCTTC
D gene: -
V gene: TRBV5-1
J gene: TRBJ2-1
clone size: -

CDR3 protein: CASSARSGEQETQYF
CDR3 DNA: TGTGCCAGCAGCGCCCGATCAGGGGAGCAAGAGACCCAGTACTTC
D gene: -
V gene: TRBV9
J gene: TRBJ2-5
clone size: -

CDR3 protein: CASNPTGSDEKLFF
CDR3 DNA: TGTGCCAGTAACCCCACTGGTAGCGATGAAAAACTGTTTTTT
D gene: -
V gene: TRBV19
J gene: TRBJ1-4
clone size: -

CDR3 protein: CASSQKGTRSYDEQFF
CDR3 DNA: TGCGCCAGCAGCCAGAAGGGGACTAGGAGTTATGATGAGCAGTTCTTC
D gene: TRBD2
V gene: TRBV4-1
J gene: TRBJ2-1
clone size: medium-sized

CDR3 protein: CACWWGSYNEQFF
CDR3 DNA: TGTGCCTGTTGGTGGGGCTCCTACAATGAGCAGTTCTTC
D gene: -
V gene: TRBV30
J gene: TRBJ2-1
clone size: -

CDR3 protein: CASSRDSGANVLTF
CDR3 DNA: TGTGCCAGCAGCCGGGACTCTGGGGCCAACGTCCTGACTTTC
D gene: -
V gene: TRBV11-2
J gene: TRBJ2-6
clone size: -

CDR3 protein: CAWNKGQGEKLFF
CDR3 DNA: TGTGCCTGGAATAAAGGGCAGGGTGAAAAACTGTTTTTT
D gene: -
V gene: TRBV30
J gene: TRBJ1-4
clone size: -

CDR3 protein: CSVEDPAGGEEAFF
CDR3 DNA: TGCAGCGTTGAAGATCCGGCTGGGGGCGAGGAAGCTTTCTTT
D gene: -
V gene: TRBV29-1
J gene: TRBJ1-1
clone size: -

CDR3 protein: CASMDVVEAFF
CDR3 DNA: TGTGCCAGCATGGACGTAGTTGAAGCTTTCTTT
D gene: -
V gene: TRBV25-1
J gene: TRBJ1-1
clone size: -

CDR3 protein: CASNQEEGEQYF
CDR3 DNA: TGTGCCAGCAACCAAGAGGAGGGAGAGCAGTACTTC
D gene: -
V gene: TRBV6-6
J gene: TRBJ2-7
clone size: once

CDR3 protein: CASSWSGTGAHEQYF
CDR3 DNA: TGTGCCAGCAGCTGGTCCGGGACAGGGGCTCACGAGCAGTACTTC
D gene: TRBD1
V gene: TRBV7-9
J gene: TRBJ2-7
clone size: -

CDR3 protein: CASSPRAGGQGDTQYF
CDR3 DNA: TGTGCCAGCAGCCCCCGAGCGGGGGGGCAAGGAGATACGCAGTATTTT
D gene: TRBD2
V gene: TRBV7-8
J gene: TRBJ2-3
clone size: -

CDR3 protein: CAISERGDGYTF
CDR3 DNA: TGTGCCATCAGTGAGAGGGGCGATGGCTACACCTTC
D gene: -
V gene: TRBV10-3
J gene: TRBJ1-2
clone size: -

CDR3 protein: CASSLGRSSGNTIYF
CDR3 DNA: TGTGCCAGCAGCCTTGGACGGAGCTCTGGAAACACCATATATTTT
D gene: -
V gene: TRBV6-1
J gene: TRBJ1-3
clone size: -

CDR3 protein: CASRRAGGPESNEQFF
CDR3 DNA: TGTGCCAGCAGGAGGGCGGGGGGGCCCGAGTCGAATGAGCAGTTCTTC
D gene: TRBD2
V gene: TRBV9
J gene: TRBJ2-1
clone size: -

CDR3 protein: CASSARGGNEKLFF
CDR3 DNA: TGTGCCAGCAGTGCCAGGGGGGGAAACGAAAAACTGTTTTTT
D gene: TRBD1
V gene: TRBV6-1
J gene: TRBJ1-4
clone size: few

CDR3 protein: CASSYKWGGWGYEQYF
CDR3 DNA: TGTGCCAGCAGTTACAAATGGGGGGGCTGGGGCTACGAGCAGTACTTC
D gene: -
V gene: TRBV6-5
J gene: TRBJ2-7
clone size: -

CDR3 protein: CSVEKGGLGYTF
CDR3 DNA: TGCAGCGTTGAAAAAGGGGGTTTAGGCTACACCTTC
D gene: -
V gene: TRBV29-1
J gene: TRBJ1-2
clone size: -

CDR3 protein: CASSVDSRSNQPQHF
CDR3 DNA: TGTGCCAGCAGCGTTGACAGCCGTAGCAATCAGCCCCAGCATTTT
D gene: -
V gene: TRBV9
J gene: TRBJ1-5
clone size: medium-sized

CDR3 protein: CASSEVTGIEQYF
CDR3 DNA: TGTGCCAGCAGTGAAGTTACAGGGATCGAGCAGTACTTC
D gene: -
V gene: TRBV6-1
J gene: TRBJ2-7
clone size: -

CDR3 protein: CASSKNRKTYGYTF
CDR3 DNA: TGCGCCAGCAGCAAGAACCGAAAGACCTATGGCTACACCTTC
D gene: -
V gene: TRBV4-1
J gene: TRBJ1-2
clone size: -